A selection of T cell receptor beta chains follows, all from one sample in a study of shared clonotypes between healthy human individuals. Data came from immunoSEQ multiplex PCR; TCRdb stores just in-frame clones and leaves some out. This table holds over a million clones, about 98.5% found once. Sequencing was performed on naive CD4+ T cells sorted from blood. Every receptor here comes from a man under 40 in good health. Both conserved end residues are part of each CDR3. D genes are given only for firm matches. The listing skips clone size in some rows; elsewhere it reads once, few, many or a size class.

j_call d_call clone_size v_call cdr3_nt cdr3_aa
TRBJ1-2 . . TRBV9 TGTGCCAGCAGCGAATGGGACGGCGGCCATGGCTACACCTTC CASSEWDGGHGYTF
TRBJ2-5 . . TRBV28 TGTGCCAGCAGTTTATTGGGGGCCGGAGGGGAGACCCAGTACTTC CASSLLGAGGETQYF
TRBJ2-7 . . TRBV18 TGTGCCAGCTCACAAGATAGATCCTACGAGCAGTACTTC CASSQDRSYEQYF
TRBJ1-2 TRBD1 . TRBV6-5 TGTGCCAGCAGAAAAGGACAGGGGGCTAACTATGGCTACACCTTC CASRKGQGANYGYTF
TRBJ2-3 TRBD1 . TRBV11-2 TGTGCCAGCAGCCTACGGGACAGGGGGACAGATACGCAGTATTTT CASSLRDRGTDTQYF
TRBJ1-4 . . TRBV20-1 TGCAGTGCAAAGAATGAAAAACTGTTTTTT CSAKNEKLFF
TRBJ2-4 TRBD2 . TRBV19 TGTGCCAGTAGTCGGAACGGGAGGGGAAACATTCAGTACTTC CASSRNGRGNIQYF
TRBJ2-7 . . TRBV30 TGTGCCTGGAGTGGTAATAGAGGGGTCTACGAGCAGTACTTC CAWSGNRGVYEQYF
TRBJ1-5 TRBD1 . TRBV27 TGTGCCAGCAGTTTCACCAGGGGGGATCAGCCCCAGCATTTT CASSFTRGDQPQHF
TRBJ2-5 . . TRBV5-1 TGCGCCAGCAGCTTGGCCCCGACACAAGAGACCCAGTACTTC CASSLAPTQETQYF
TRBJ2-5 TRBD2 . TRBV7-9 TGTGCCAGCAGCTTGGGGGCACTAGCGGGAGTTACGGAGACCCAGTACTTC CASSLGALAGVTETQYF
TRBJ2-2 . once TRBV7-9 TGTGCCAGCAGCTTGGGTCAATATGTCGGGGAGCTGTTTTTT CASSLGQYVGELFF
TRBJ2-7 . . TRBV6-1 TGTGCCAGCAGTGAAGCGGAGTCACCAGCGGTCTACGAGCAGTACTTC CASSEAESPAVYEQYF
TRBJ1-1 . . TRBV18 TGTGCCAGCTCACCAAGTATCCGGGCTGAAGCTTTCTTT CASSPSIRAEAFF
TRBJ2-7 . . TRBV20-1 TGCAGACCAGGGAACCCCTACGAGCAGTACTTC CRPGNPYEQYF
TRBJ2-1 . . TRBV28 TGTGCCAGCAGTACTACCATAATGGTCAATGAGCAGTTCTTC CASSTTIMVNEQFF
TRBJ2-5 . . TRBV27 TGTGCCAGCAGTTTATCGCCTAGATACCAAGAGACCCAGTACTTC CASSLSPRYQETQYF